This T cell receptor beta chain was sequenced for a study of cytomegalovirus exposure and HLA in healthy donors (dated by TCRdb to 2016 to 2017). Background on the whole study: According to an earlier analysis of a few hundred of the donors, about 170 million T cells yielded 117 million unique TCR beta sequences and more than 250 Gb of sequence data. An early release covering roughly 600 HLA-typed donors comprised about 320 gigabases of sequencing data and approximately 80 million unique TCR sequences. Of the roughly 400 genotyped donors, 65% to 90% fell in the genetic ancestry cluster associated with self-reported Caucasian donors. The aim of the study was to test whether cataloging public T cell receptors could identify signatures of past pathogen exposure. The study used immunosequencing to profile the T cell repertoires of 666 subjects and linked those repertoires to cytomegalovirus serostatus. In addition to the first cohort of roughly 700 subjects, a separate validation cohort of under 150 different subjects was used. To predict cytomegalovirus infection status, the study brought together high-throughput TCR immunosequencing, statistical association of individual TCRs with disease status, and machine learning. A later analysis re-analyzed previously published TCR beta repertoires from 660 or so donors and added high-resolution HLA genotyping to study TCR occurrence patterns. The later analysis used no new phenotypic data to find candidate immune exposures, relying instead on TCR beta sequences and their occurrence across donors. To decide whether each TCR beta V gene segment behaved as functional or pseudogenic, an earlier analysis of approximately 600 of the donors relied on high-throughput TCR beta sequencing. Donor age, sex, ethnicity and CMV serostatus were compiled alongside the repertoire data. In a later genetic analysis, genome-wide SNP genotypes for about 55% of the roughly 700 donors were used, and that subset was treated as a discovery cohort. Every repertoire in the discovery cohort had been generated on one and the same sequencing platform. Class I and class II HLA loci were covered by the typing at four-digit resolution. The number of donors typed differed by locus, with 629-630 for A, B, C, DRB1 and DQB1, around 500 for DQA1, approximately 580 for DPA1, and some 450 for DPB1. Because of strong linkage in the cohort, four or five DR-DQ haplotypes were treated as single units for association and clustering. Among some 410 genotyped donors of the cohort, an average of approximately 230,000 unique TCR beta nucleotide sequences were sequenced per donor, 15% to 20% of them non-productive.

The cohort was made up of several hundred healthy bone marrow donors. At the time of sampling, every cohort member was nominally healthy, though immune exposures that went unrecorded were likely present. The donor tested CMV seronegative, placing the donor among the 350 to 400 seronegative members of the cohort. Every donor gave a peripheral blood sample, and the peripheral blood mononuclear cells from that sample were used for TCR beta sequencing. The Qiagen DNeasy Blood Extraction Kit was used to extract genomic DNA from the blood cell samples. The germline V gene yields SQVTM for CDR1 and ANQGSEA for CDR2. Trimming at the junction amounts to 6 bases on V and 4 bases on J, and the germline ends lie 12 bases apart. There are 12 amino acids in the CDR3, from cysteine to phenylalanine inclusive. The retained sequence is limited to the CDR3, 36 bases, with the frame set at the first base. The library came from the immunoSEQ multiplex PCR assay. For the multiplex PCR, a mixture combining 60 forward primers for TCR Vbeta segments and 13 reverse primers for TCR Jbeta segments was used. A multiplex PCR assay on genomic DNA amplified the CDR3 region of rearranged TCR beta genes. Amplified TCR beta libraries were sequenced as 87-base-pair reads on the Illumina HiSeq System. Per the original workflow: In a later analysis, roughly 80 million unique TCR beta chains were counted across the roughly 610 repertoires, and around 10 million of these chains were shared by at least two donors. Raw reads were error-corrected and collapsed into unique sequences with a nearest-neighbor algorithm that merged closely related sequences to remove PCR and sequencing errors. V, D and J gene segments were assigned by aligning CDR3 sequences to IMGT reference sequences. For a sequence to be retained, a match of at least six nucleotides was required to both a V gene segment and a J gene segment. A rearrangement counted as productive if the CDR3 had no stop codons and remained in frame with V and J, and every other rearrangement counted as non-productive. CDR3 was defined according to IMGT convention as the region running from the second conserved V-encoded cysteine to the conserved J-encoded phenylalanine. The earlier analysis of about 560 of the donors excluded any sequence lacking an unambiguous match to a single V gene segment. In an earlier analysis of 450 to 750 of the donors, a V segment was called functional when productive rearrangements were above 56.7%, and segregating when the standard deviation between donors exceeded 5%. A statistical classification framework was built to diagnose cytomegalovirus status from the catalog of TCR beta chain sequences. In a later analysis, V and J genes were assigned by comparing TCR nucleotide sequences against IMGT/GENE-DB human TR gene sequences. Using the TCRdist pipeline, a later analysis assigned CDR3 sequences along with most-parsimonious VDJ recombination scenarios. In a later analysis, each TCR beta chain was defined by its CDR3 amino acid sequence together with its V-gene family, and reads lacking a unique V-gene family were excluded. A later analysis removed 550 to 650 highly shared, low-generation-probability nucleotide sequences to deal with suspected cross-contamination and a sequencing artifact. In a later analysis, a clonal expansion index was calculated for each public chain from normalized within-repertoire ranks of inferred template counts. Generation probabilities in a later analysis came from a VDJ recombination model fitted to out-of-frame rearrangements, and those results were checked against IGoR. Hypergeometric tests were used in a later analysis to score TCR-TCR, TCR-HLA and TCR-CMV co-occurrence, with a repertoire-size bias correction applied to the TCR pairs. To estimate false discovery rates, a later analysis permuted the HLA or CMV assignments 20 times. A later analysis grouped co-occurring TCRs with DBSCAN, adding TCRdist sequence similarity when clustering within HLA-allele-positive subsets. Co-occurrence clustering excluded repertoires with fewer than 30,000 or more than 120,000 public chains, plus five with anomalous nucleotide sharing. In TCRdb, the immuneACCESS table is reduced to in-frame sequences with V and J assigned. These tables do not hold every clone; where another copy was compared, an unresolved V gene accounts for under half, and the others remain unexplained. For V, J and clone size, that table is used; D and trimming come from the DNA. This sample has over 85,000 clones in its table, and 75% to 80% of those were observed once. 1.3% of the sample is taken by the ten largest.

This clone occurred a few times. It has no known antigen specificity. Base qualities are not at hand, and no much larger clone is one base apart. Beyond this particular receptor, the publication reports: Cytomegalovirus status was reported to be diagnosed by the classifier with high specificity and sensitivity in both the original and validation cohorts. In a later analysis, around 15,000 TCR beta sequences were associated with specific HLA alleles at a false discovery rate of 0.05. Compared with the roughly 720-donor mean, donors in an Asian-associated ancestry cluster had fewer N-insertions in productive TCRs, according to a later genetic analysis. The study gave a list of some 150 TCR beta chains associated with cytomegalovirus. A group of highly shared sequence variants was considered likely to be a technical artifact of the sequencing pipeline. In an earlier analysis of 450 to 750 of the donors, most TCR beta V segments appeared in productive rearrangements about 87% or about 30% of the time, broadly matching IMGT annotations. While some public TCRs were present in many individuals, most TCR sequences turned up only very rarely across donors. Strong co-occurrence of HLA alleles, especially DR and DQ, made assigning TCR associations to individual alleles difficult. Because some donors lacked HLA typing at each locus, the association tests relied only on the typed subset. The only immune exposure information available for the cohort was CMV serostatus. Correlated functional status among segregating V segments might be attributable to linkage disequilibrium, but an unknown experimental factor could not be ruled out. In a later genetic analysis, a missense DCLRE1C variant was associated with V-gene and J-gene trimming of TCR beta chains, and the association was replicated in an independent cohort. Some IMGT-functional V segments, including TRBV6-2 and TRBV6-3, could not be distinguished by the 87-base-pair reads and were therefore excluded. The presence/absence analyses assumed that sequencing depth was roughly uniform across donors, and that assumption may not be true. The authors suggested that the approach could potentially be generalized to other disease states and immunological phenotypes. About 15 rarely observed V segments, including chromosome 9 orphons, were excluded from the earlier analysis of approximately 500 of the donors because counts were too low. This cohort had only TCR beta chains sequenced, and the lack of alpha or paired-chain data limited which features could be detected. Several of the top co-occurrence clusters appeared to be linked to parvovirus B19, influenza, CMV and Epstein-Barr virus, according to a later analysis. A further reported finding was that TCR beta sequences accurately predicted the HLA-A and HLA-B alleles for most subjects in the first cohort. In vitro tests confirmed that a few of the cytomegalovirus-associated TCR beta chains recognize cytomegalovirus antigens. In a later analysis, HLA-associated TCR beta chains showed more clonal expansion and lower generation probabilities than non-associated chains that were equally common. According to a later analysis, most CMV-associated TCR beta chains appeared to be HLA-restricted, and the HLA associations seemed to be driven largely by CMV exposure. A later analysis found that TCR association rates varied across HLA loci, with DRB1 alleles showing the most associated TCRs and HLA-C alleles the fewest.

Sequenced material: PBMCs. The chain is encoded by TRBV29-1 joined to TRBJ1-1, with no confidently assigned D gene. The sequence derives from a woman in her twenties or thirties in good health and CMV-seronegative. The CDR3 sequence is CSVGNSVTEAFF. In nucleotide form, the sequence is TGCAGCGTGGGTAACAGTGTCACTGAAGCTTTCTTT.